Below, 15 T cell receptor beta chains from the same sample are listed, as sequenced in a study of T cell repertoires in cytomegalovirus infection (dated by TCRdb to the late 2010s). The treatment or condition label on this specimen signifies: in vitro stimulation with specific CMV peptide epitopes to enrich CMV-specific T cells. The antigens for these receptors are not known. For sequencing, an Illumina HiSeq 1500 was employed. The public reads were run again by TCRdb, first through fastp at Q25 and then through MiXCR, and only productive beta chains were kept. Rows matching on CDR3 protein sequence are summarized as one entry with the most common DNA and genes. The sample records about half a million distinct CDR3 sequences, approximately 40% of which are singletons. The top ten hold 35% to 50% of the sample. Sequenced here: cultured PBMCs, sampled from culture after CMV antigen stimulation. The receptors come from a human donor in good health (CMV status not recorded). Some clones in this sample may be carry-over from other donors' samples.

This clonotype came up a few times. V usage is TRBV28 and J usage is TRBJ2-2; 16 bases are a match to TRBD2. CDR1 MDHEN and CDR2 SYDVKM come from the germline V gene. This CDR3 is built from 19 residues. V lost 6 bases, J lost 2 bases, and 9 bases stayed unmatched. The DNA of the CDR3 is TGTGCCAGCAGCCGAACGGGACTAGCGGGGGGGATAAACACCGGGGAGCTGTTTTTT. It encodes CASSRTGLAGGINTGELFF.

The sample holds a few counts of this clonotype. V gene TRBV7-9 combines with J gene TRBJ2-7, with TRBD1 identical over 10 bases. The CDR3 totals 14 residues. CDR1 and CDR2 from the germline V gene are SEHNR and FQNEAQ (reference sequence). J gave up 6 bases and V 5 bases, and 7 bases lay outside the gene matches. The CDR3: CASSSRDRGSEQYF. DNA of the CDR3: TGTGCCAGCAGCAGCCGGGACAGGGGAAGCGAGCAGTACTTC.

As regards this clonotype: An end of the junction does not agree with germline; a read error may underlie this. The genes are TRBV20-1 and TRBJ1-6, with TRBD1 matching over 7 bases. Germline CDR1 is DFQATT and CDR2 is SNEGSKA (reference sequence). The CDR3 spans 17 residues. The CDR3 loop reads CSARDLILRGADSPLHF. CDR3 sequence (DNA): TGCAGTGCGAGAGACCTAATACTCAGGGGGGCCGATTCACCCCTCCACTTT.

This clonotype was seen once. CDR3 residues: CASSTGGQGGEKLFF. The CDR3 DNA follows: TGTGCCAGCAGCACGGGAGGGCAGGGTGGTGAAAAACTGTTTTTT. The chain carries TRBV5-4 and TRBJ1-4; TRBD1 is a possible D gene (5 bases). The CDR3 extends over 15 amino acids. Between the trimmed V and J ends, which lost 4 bases and 7 bases, there was a span of 17 bases. Germline loops: CDR1 SGHNT, CDR2 YYREEE (reference sequence).

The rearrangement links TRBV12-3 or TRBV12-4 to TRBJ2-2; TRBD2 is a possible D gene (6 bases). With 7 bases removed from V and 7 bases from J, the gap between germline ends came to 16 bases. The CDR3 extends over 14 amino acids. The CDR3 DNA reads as TGTGCCAGCACTCCTTTCCGGGAGAACGGGGAGCTGTTTTTT. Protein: CASTPFRENGELFF.

The CDR3 is CASARVVNTEAFF. The CDR3 DNA reads as TGTGCCAGCGCGAGGGTGGTGAACACTGAAGCTTTCTTT. The rearrangement joins TRBV6-8 to TRBJ1-1, with no clear D. V lost 8 bases and J lost 0, with 10 bases in between. CDR3 length equals 13 residues. Germline CDR1 reads MNHGY; CDR2 reads SAAAGT.

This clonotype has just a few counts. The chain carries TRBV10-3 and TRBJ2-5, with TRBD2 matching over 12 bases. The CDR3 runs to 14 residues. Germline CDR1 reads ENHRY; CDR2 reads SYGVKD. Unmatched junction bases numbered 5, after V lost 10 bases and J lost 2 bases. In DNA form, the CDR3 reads TGTGCCACCAGGACTAGCGGGGATCAAGAGACCCAGTACTTC. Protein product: CATRTSGDQETQYF.

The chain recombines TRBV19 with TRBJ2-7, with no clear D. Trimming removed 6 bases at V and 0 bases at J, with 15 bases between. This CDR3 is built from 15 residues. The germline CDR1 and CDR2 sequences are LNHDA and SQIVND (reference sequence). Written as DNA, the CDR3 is TGTGCCAGTAGCCCAATTGTGGGGAACTCCTACGAGCAGTACTTC. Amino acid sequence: CASSPIVGNSYEQYF.

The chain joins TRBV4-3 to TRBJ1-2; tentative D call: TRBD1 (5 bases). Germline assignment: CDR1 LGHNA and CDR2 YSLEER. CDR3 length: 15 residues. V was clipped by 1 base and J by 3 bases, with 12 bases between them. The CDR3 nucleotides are TGCGCCAGCAGCCAAGGCAGACAGCAGTACTATGGCTACACCTTC. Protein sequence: CASSQGRQQYYGYTF.

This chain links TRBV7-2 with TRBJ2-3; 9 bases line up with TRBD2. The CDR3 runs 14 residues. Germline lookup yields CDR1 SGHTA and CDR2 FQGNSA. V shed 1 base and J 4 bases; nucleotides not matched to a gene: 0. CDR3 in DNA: TGTGCCAGCAGCTTAGTAGCGGGAGCAGATACGCAGTATTTT. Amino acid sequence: CASSLVAGADTQYF.

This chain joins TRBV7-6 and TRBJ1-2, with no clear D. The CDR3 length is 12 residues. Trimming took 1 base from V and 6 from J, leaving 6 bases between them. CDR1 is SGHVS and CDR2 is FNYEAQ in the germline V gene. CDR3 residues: CASSLGGNGYTF. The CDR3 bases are TGTGCCAGCAGCTTAGGAGGGAATGGCTACACCTTC. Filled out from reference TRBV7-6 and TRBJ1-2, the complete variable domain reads GAGVSQSPRYKVTKRGQDVALRCDPISGHVSLYWYRQALGQGPEFLTYFNYEAQQDKSGLPNDRFSAERPEGSISTLTIQRTEQRDSAMYRCASSLGGNGYTFGSGTRLTVV.

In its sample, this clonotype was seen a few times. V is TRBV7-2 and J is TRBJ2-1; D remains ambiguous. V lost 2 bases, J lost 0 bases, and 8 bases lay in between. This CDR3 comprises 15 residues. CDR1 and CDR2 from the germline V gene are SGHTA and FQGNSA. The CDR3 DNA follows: TGTGCCAGCAGCTTACCAGTTAGCTCCTACAATGAGCAGTTCTTC. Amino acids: CASSLPVSSYNEQFF.

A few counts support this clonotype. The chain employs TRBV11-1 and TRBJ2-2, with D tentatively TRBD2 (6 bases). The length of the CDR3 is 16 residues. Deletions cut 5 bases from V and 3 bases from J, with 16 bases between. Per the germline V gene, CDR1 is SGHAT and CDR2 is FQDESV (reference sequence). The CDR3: CASSRRARADTGELFF. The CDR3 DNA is TGTGCCAGCAGCCGGAGGGCCAGGGCGGACACCGGGGAGCTGTTTTTT.

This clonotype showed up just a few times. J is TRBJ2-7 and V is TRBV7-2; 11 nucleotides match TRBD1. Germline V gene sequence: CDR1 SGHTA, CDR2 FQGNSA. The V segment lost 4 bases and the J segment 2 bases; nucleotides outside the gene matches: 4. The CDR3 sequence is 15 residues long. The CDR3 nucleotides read TGTGCCAGCAGCTCCCGGACAGGGGGCCCCTACGAGCAGTACTTC. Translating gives CASSSRTGGPYEQYF.

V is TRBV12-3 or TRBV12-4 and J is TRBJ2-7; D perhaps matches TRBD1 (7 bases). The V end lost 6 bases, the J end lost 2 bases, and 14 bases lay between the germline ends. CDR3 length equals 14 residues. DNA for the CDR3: TGTGCCAGCAGCAGACAGGGAGGAGCCTACGAGCAGTACTTC. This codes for CASSRQGGAYEQYF.